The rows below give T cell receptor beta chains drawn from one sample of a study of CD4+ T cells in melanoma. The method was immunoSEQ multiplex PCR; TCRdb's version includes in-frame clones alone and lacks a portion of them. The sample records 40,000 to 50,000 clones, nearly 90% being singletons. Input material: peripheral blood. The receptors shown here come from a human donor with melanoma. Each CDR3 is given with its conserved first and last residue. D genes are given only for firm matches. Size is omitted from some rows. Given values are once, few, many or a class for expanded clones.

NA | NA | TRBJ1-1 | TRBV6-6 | TGTGCCAGCAGCCTGGAGCAAGGGGTCGCTCCAGAAGCTTTCTTT | CASSLEQGVAPEAFF
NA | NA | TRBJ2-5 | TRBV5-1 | TGCGCCAGCAGTAAACAGTCCAGAGGGGAGACCCAGTACTTC | CASSKQSRGETQYF
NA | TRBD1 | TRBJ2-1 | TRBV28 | TGTGCCAGCAGTCCGAGCGACAGGGGGCTCTACAATGAGCAGTTCTTC | CASSPSDRGLYNEQFF
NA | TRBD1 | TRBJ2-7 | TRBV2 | TGTGCCAGCACCGGAGGGGAGGGGACAGGGGAGGATGAGCAGTACTTC | CASTGGEGTGEDEQYF
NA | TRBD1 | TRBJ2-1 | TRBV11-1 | TGTGCCAGCAGCTTGAGGGGGCTGTACAATGAGCAGTTCTTC | CASSLRGLYNEQFF
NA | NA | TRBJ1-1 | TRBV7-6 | TGTGCCAGCAGCCCGACACCTGTCGCTGAAGCTTTCTTT | CASSPTPVAEAFF
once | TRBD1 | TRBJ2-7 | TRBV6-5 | TGTGCCAGCAGTTACTTGGCAGGGGGCCAGTACGAGCAGTACTTC | CASSYLAGGQYEQYF
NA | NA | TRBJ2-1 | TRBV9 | TGTGCCAGCAGCGAGGGTGGGGTACCTGAGCAGTTCTTC | CASSEGGVPEQFF
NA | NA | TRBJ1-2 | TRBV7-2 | TGTGCCAGCAGCTTAGTGGACCAGCATGGCTACACCTTC | CASSLVDQHGYTF
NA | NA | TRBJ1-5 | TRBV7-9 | TGTGCCAGCAGCTTACAACCACTGGGGGGGGGCTATCAGCCCCAGCATTTT | CASSLQPLGGGYQPQHF
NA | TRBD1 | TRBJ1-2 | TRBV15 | TGTGCCACCAGCAGAGATCTCAACAGGGGGGGAGATGGCTACACCTTC | CATSRDLNRGGDGYTF
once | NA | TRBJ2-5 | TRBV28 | TGTGCCAGCAGACCGCAGGGCGAAGAGACCCAGTACTTC | CASRPQGEETQYF
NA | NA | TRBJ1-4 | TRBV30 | TGTGCCTGGAGTGGCGGGACACTGCGGGAGGAAAAACTGTTTTTT | CAWSGGTLREEKLFF